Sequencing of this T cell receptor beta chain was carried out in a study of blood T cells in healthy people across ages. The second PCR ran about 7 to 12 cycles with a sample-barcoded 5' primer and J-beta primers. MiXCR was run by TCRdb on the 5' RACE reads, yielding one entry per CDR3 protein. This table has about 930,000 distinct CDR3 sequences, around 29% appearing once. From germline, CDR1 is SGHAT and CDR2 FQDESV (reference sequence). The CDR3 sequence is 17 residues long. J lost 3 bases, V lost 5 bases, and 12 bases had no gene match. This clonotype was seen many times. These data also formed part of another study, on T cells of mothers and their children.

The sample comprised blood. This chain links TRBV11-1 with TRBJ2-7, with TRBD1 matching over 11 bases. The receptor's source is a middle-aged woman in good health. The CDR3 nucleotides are TGTGCCAGCAGCGTTGGACAGGGGGCTTTTAGATTCTACGAGCAGTACTTC. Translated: CASSVGQGAFRFYEQYF.